The 29 T cell receptor beta chains below all came from one sample that was sequenced in a study of blood T cell repertoires in COVID-19. TCRdb's copy holds only in-frame clones and misses some; the assay was immunoSEQ multiplex PCR. The repertoire includes roughly 140,000 clones, around 90% of them detected once, and about 4.6% sits in the top ten. Sequenced input: peripheral blood. These receptors were taken from a woman between 55 and 75 years old with active or convalescent COVID-19.

The chain joins TRBV10-1 to TRBJ2-7; the D gene is possibly TRBD1 (6 bases). The CDR3 has 15 amino acids. Trimming removed 7 bases at V and 0 bases at J, with 16 bases between. The germline V gene encodes CDR1 WNHNN and CDR2 SYGVQD (reference sequence). The CDR3 here is CASTITSGDSYEQYF. As DNA, the CDR3 is TGCGCCAGCACCATTACCTCAGGGGACTCCTACGAGCAGTACTTC.

The CDR3 reads CASSLGIGSEQYF. For the CDR3, the DNA is TGTGCCAGCAGCTTGGGTATCGGGAGCGAGCAGTACTTC. The chain couples TRBV11-2 to TRBJ2-7, with D perhaps TRBD2 (6 bases). The CDR3 length is 13 residues. Trimming stripped 3 bases from V and 6 bases from J, with 12 bases between. CDR1 is SGHAT, CDR2 FQNNGV, per germline.

This chain connects TRBV10-3 to TRBJ1-6; D call uncertain. The CDR3 is 16 residues long. V was cut by 0 bases and J by 0 bases, with 6 bases left in between. Germline V gene lookup returns CDR1 ENHRY and CDR2 SYGVKD. CDR3 nucleotides: TGTGCCATCAGTGAGTCGGGGAGCTCCTATAATTCACCCCTCCACTTT. Protein product: CAISESGSSYNSPLHF.

This clone was counted a single time. The chain has TRBV19 and TRBJ2-2; a possible D gene is TRBD1 (6 bases). The germline gives CDR1 LNHDA, CDR2 SQIVND (reference sequence). The CDR3 runs 14 residues. Trimming removed 10 bases at V and 7 bases at J, with 19 bases between. CDR3 protein: CAKGSGRGNGELFF. In nucleotides, the CDR3 is TGTGCCAAAGGGAGTGGAAGGGGGAACGGGGAGCTGTTTTTT. The full variable domain, in which reference TRBV19 and TRBJ2-2 provide the parts outside the CDR3, is DGGITQSPKYLFRKEGQNVTLSCEQNLNHDAMYWYRQDPGQGLRLIYYSQIVNDFQKGDIAEGYSVSREKKESFPLTVTSAQKNPTAFYLCAKGSGRGNGELFFGEGSRLTVL.

This clone appeared a single time. The genes are TRBV14 and TRBJ2-1; 8 bases align to TRBD2. With 4 bases clipped from V and 4 bases from J, the junction kept 6 bases outside the gene matches. This CDR3 comprises 15 residues. Germline V lookup: CDR1 SGHDN, CDR2 FVKESK. CDR3 DNA sequence: TGTGCCAGCAGCCGCCAACGGGGGGGATACAATGAGCAGTTCTTC. It codes for CASSRQRGGYNEQFF.

There are a few counts of this clone. The chain carries TRBV15 and TRBJ1-1; TRBD1 matches 8 bases. J lost 6 bases, V lost 3 bases, and 0 bases had no gene match. Per the germline V gene, CDR1 is LNHNV and CDR2 is YYDKDF (reference sequence). The CDR3 is made up of 12 amino acids. CDR3 residues: CATSRGQAEAFF. CDR3 coding DNA: TGTGCCACCAGCAGGGGACAGGCTGAAGCTTTCTTT.

J is TRBJ2-2 and V is TRBV6-2 or TRBV6-3; possibly TRBD1 for D (6 bases). Trimming took 5 bases from V and 5 from J, leaving 15 bases between them. Germline values: CDR1 MNHEY, CDR2 SVGEGT. The CDR3 extends over 15 amino acids. The CDR3 spells CASSVDRIGTGELFF. CDR3 in DNA: TGTGCCAGCAGTGTCGACAGGATAGGGACCGGGGAGCTGTTTTTT.

The chain couples TRBV9 to TRBJ2-7, with D unclear. Germline CDR1 reads SGDLS; CDR2 reads YYNGEE. The V and J ends lost 4 bases and 5 bases respectively, with 7 bases between them. The length of the CDR3 is 11 residues. CDR3 region: CASSPRNEQYF. The CDR3 coding sequence is TGTGCCAGCAGCCCCAGAAACGAGCAGTACTTC.

This clone occurred once. This chain joins TRBV10-3 and TRBJ1-5, with D possibly matching TRBD1 (5 bases). V was trimmed by 2 bases and J by 11 bases, leaving 13 bases between them. CDR1 is ENHRY, CDR2 SYGVKD, per germline. The CDR3 length is 13 residues. The CDR3 is CAISERGVLAQHF. The CDR3 bases are TGTGCCATCAGTGAGAGGGGTGTGCTGGCCCAGCATTTT.

CDR3 sequence reads: CASSINRYDYGYTF. The CDR3 DNA reads TGTGCCAGTAGTATCAACAGGTACGACTATGGCTACACCTTC. The chain is built from TRBV19 and TRBJ1-2; D might be TRBD1 (5 bases). The CDR3 contains 14 residues. Deletions cut 3 bases from V and 3 bases from J, with 11 bases between. Germline CDR1 is LNHDA and CDR2 is SQIVND (reference sequence).

This chain uses TRBV2 with TRBJ2-7, with TRBD1 matching over 8 bases. From germline, CDR1 is SNHLY and CDR2 FYNNEI. CDR3 length: 15 residues. V was pared by 4 bases and J by 2 bases, with 7 bases of the junction left unmatched. The CDR3, as DNA: TGTGCCAGCAGTGGAAGGACAGGGCGAACCTACGAGCAGTACTTC. Amino acids: CASSGRTGRTYEQYF. The whole variable domain, remainder taken from reference TRBV2 and TRBJ2-7, is EPEVTQTPSHQVTQMGQEVILRCVPISNHLYFYWYRQILGQKVEFLVSFYNNEISEKSEIFDDQFSVERPDGSNFTLKIRSTKLEDSAMYFCASSGRTGRTYEQYFGPGTRLTVT.

V is TRBV19 and J is TRBJ1-5; the D is unclear. CDR1 LNHDA and CDR2 SQIVND come from the germline V gene (reference sequence). This CDR3 is built from 14 residues. Trimming left V 3 bases short and J 1 base short, with 7 bases between. As DNA, the CDR3 is TGTGCCAGTAGTATCCCCCCAAGCAATCAGCCCCAGCATTTT. It translates to CASSIPPSNQPQHF.

The chain is built from TRBV19 and TRBJ1-1; 7 bases line up with TRBD1. Germline CDR1 and CDR2: LNHDA and SQIVND (reference sequence). The CDR3 loop spans 14 amino acids. Germline trimming cut 4 bases from V and 3 bases from J; bases unmatched to any gene: 5. CDR3 protein: CASSKGQQHTEAFF. As DNA, the CDR3 is TGTGCCAGTAGTAAGGGACAGCAACACACTGAAGCTTTCTTT.

This chain connects TRBV6-6 to TRBJ1-6; 7 nucleotides align to TRBD1. Per the germline V gene, CDR1 is MNHNY and CDR2 is SVGAGI (reference sequence). There are 15 residues in the CDR3. The trim removed 5 bases at V and 7 bases at J, leaving 8 bases unmatched. CDR3 DNA sequence: TGTGCCAGCAGTAATCTAGGGGGCCAAAATTCACCCCTCCACTTT. Translated, it gives CASSNLGGQNSPLHF.

The chain recombines TRBV27 with TRBJ1-4, with D possibly TRBD1 on 6 matching bases. The CDR3 runs to 15 residues. Germline CDR1 MNHEY, CDR2 SMNVEV (reference sequence). V lost 8 bases and J 3 bases, leaving 16 bases between the germline ends. The CDR3 spells CASCAVGAPNEKLFF. As DNA, the CDR3 is TGTGCCAGCTGTGCTGTGGGGGCCCCTAATGAAAAACTGTTTTTT.

Points on this clone: The same CDR3 also results from other DNA sequences found in this sample. The chain has TRBV4-3 and TRBJ1-4; D is undetermined. The CDR3 sequence is 14 residues long. CDR1 LGHNA and CDR2 YSLEER come from the germline V gene. The V end was cut by 1 base, the J end by 7 bases, with 10 bases between. This chain's CDR3 is CASSQGQGSEKLFF. The CDR3 nucleotides are TGCGCCAGCAGCCAAGGGCAAGGGAGTGAAAAACTGTTTTTT.

The chain employs TRBV6-1 and TRBJ1-1, with a weak D call TRBD1 (6 bases). Germline V lookup: CDR1 MNHNS, CDR2 SASEGT. The CDR3 extends over 13 amino acids. V shed 0 bases and J shed 12 bases, with 14 bases lying between them. The CDR3 protein is CASSEAHREGPFF. In DNA, the CDR3 is TGTGCCAGCAGTGAAGCGCACAGGGAGGGGCCTTTCTTT.

Note on this clone: The sample contains more than one DNA sequence encoding this CDR3. J is TRBJ1-2 and V is TRBV11-2; D is unresolved. This CDR3 region has 13 residues. Trimming took 1 base from V and 4 from J, leaving 7 bases between them. The germline gives CDR1 SGHAT, CDR2 FQNNGV. CDR3 residues: CASSLAGGYGYTF. As DNA, the CDR3 is TGTGCCAGCAGCTTAGCCGGTGGCTATGGCTACACCTTC.

CDR3 region: CASSPTQTGGRWDEQYF. The CDR3, as DNA: TGTGCCAGCAGCCCAACCCAGACAGGGGGCCGGTGGGACGAGCAGTACTTC. The chain joins TRBV3-1 (or the pseudogene TRBV3-2) to TRBJ2-7, with TRBD1 matching over 10 bases. This CDR3 region has 17 residues. The germline V gene has CDR1 LGHDT and CDR2 YNNKEL (reference sequence). Trimming cost V 4 bases and J 5 bases; bases outside gene matches: 14.

The chain employs TRBV6-6 and TRBJ1-6; a possible D gene is TRBD1 (5 bases). Germline CDR1 is MNHNY and CDR2 is SVGAGI (reference sequence). The CDR3 spans 15 residues. Trimming pared 0 bases from V and 12 bases from J, leaving 15 bases between. CDR3: CASSYSGRVEIPLHF. In DNA, the CDR3 is TGTGCCAGCAGTTACTCAGGCAGGGTGGAAATACCCCTCCACTTT.

The rearrangement joins TRBV6-2 or TRBV6-3 to TRBJ2-7; maybe TRBD2 (7 bases). Germline V gene data show CDR1 as MNHEY and CDR2 as SVGEGT. V gave up 1 base and J gave up 5 bases, with 15 bases separating them. The CDR3 totals 15 residues. The CDR3 is CASSYLRGARNEQYF. The CDR3 DNA reads as TGTGCCAGCAGTTACTTACGGGGGGCTCGCAACGAGCAGTACTTC.

This chain joins TRBV18 and TRBJ2-5; no clear D. The CDR3 consists of 12 residues. The germline V gene has CDR1 KGHSH and CDR2 LQKENI. V was cut by 3 bases and J by 1 base, with 3 bases left in between. This CDR3 reads CASSPLQETQYF. Here the CDR3 DNA reads TGTGCCAGCTCACCCCTCCAAGAGACCCAGTACTTC. The full variable domain, its missing parts supplied by reference TRBV18 and TRBJ2-5, is NAGVMQNPRHLVRRRGQEARLRCSPMKGHSHVYWYRQLPEEGLKFMVYLQKENIIDESGMPKERFSAEFPKEGPSILRIQQVVRGDSAAYFCASSPLQETQYFGPGTRLLVL.

This clone appeared once. The chain carries TRBV18 and TRBJ2-7; TRBD2 is a possible D gene (6 bases). Looked up from germline, CDR1 is KGHSH and CDR2 is LQKENI. The CDR3 length is 15 residues. The germline V and J ends were trimmed by 3 bases and 1 base, with 13 bases remaining between them. The CDR3 sequence is CASSPAGTLSYEQYF. In DNA, the CDR3 is TGTGCCAGCTCACCTGCCGGGACTCTATCCTACGAGCAGTACTTC.

J is TRBJ1-1 and V is TRBV18, with TRBD1 identical over 7 bases. Trimming took 4 bases from V and 3 from J; bases not matched to a gene: 5. The germline gives CDR1 KGHSH, CDR2 LQKENI. This CDR3 is built from 14 residues. In nucleotides, the CDR3 is TGTGCCAGCTCACTTACAGGGGCGGACACTGAAGCTTTCTTT. Translation gives CASSLTGADTEAFF.

J is TRBJ2-3 and V is TRBV4-3, with a possible D match to TRBD2 (5 bases). V was trimmed by 4 bases and J by 2 bases, leaving 16 bases between them. This CDR3 is built from 16 residues. Germline CDR1 and CDR2: LGHNA and YSLEER. The DNA of the CDR3 is TGCGCCAGCAGCCGGACTTTGGCGGTTCCCACAGATACGCAGTATTTT. It is translated as CASSRTLAVPTDTQYF.

The gene calls are TRBV15 and TRBJ2-1; D possibly corresponds to TRBD1 (6 bases). Trimming shortened V by 0 bases and J by 2 bases, and 8 bases separated the two germline ends. The CDR3 consists of 15 residues. Germline assignment: CDR1 LNHNV and CDR2 YYDKDF (reference sequence). CDR3 nucleotides: TGTGCCACCAGCAGAGATCAGGGGCCCTACAATGAGCAGTTCTTC. It specifies CATSRDQGPYNEQFF.

This chain uses TRBV7-2 with TRBJ1-5; the D is unclear. In germline, CDR1 is SGHTA, CDR2 FQGNSA. The CDR3 length is 15 residues. V was trimmed by 5 bases and J by 2 bases, leaving 13 bases between them. This CDR3 is CASSPPGGGNQPQHF. Here the CDR3 DNA reads TGTGCCAGCAGCCCCCCCGGAGGCGGCAATCAGCCCCAGCATTTT.

The genes are TRBV18 and TRBJ2-1; 12 bases are a match to TRBD2. The CDR3 has 17 residues. The ends lost 4 bases at V and 9 bases at J; junction bases unmatched: 13. In germline, CDR1 is KGHSH, CDR2 LQKENI. CDR3 bases: TGTGCCAGCTCACGCTCGACTAGCGGGGGCCCTGAGTCTGAGCAGTTCTTC. It is translated as CASSRSTSGGPESEQFF.

The rearrangement links TRBV2 to TRBJ1-4; weak D call: TRBD1 (6 bases). Trimming shortened V by 5 bases and J by 8 bases, and 21 bases separated the two germline ends. The CDR3 is made up of 16 amino acids. CDR1 SNHLY and CDR2 FYNNEI come from the germline V gene. The CDR3 here is CASSPRDIQGGEKLFF. The CDR3 DNA sequence: TGTGCCAGCAGTCCGAGGGACATCCAAGGTGGCGAAAAACTGTTTTTT.